This TCR beta chain was profiled in a study of T cells in women clearing cervical HPV infection. Clones were sequenced by immunoSEQ multiplex PCR, and TCRdb holds only the in-frame ones, with some missing. The sample includes about 33,000 clones. As for this clone: The sequenced fragment ends 3 residues before the CDR3 boundary, so the rest is inferred from the germline J gene.

The germline V gene has CDR1 SGHNT and CDR2 YYREEE (reference sequence). This CDR3 region has 13 residues. The V gene lost 4 bases and the J gene lost 9 bases, with 11 bases spanning the gap. This clonotype was sampled from a woman aged 18 to 69 with a cervical HPV16 infection that either progressed to CIN3+ or cleared (not recorded which). The source material was blood buffy coat. The chain links TRBV5-4 to TRBJ1-6, with a weak D call TRBD1 (6 bases). The CDR3 DNA, read in part, is TGTGCCAGCAGCACGGACAGTTTTTCACCC. This encodes CASSTDSFSP. The CDR3, in full, reads CASSTDSFSPLHF.